This TCR beta chain was recorded in a study of cytomegalovirus exposure and HLA in healthy donors. Overall study: The 650 to 850 first-cohort repertoires and the roughly 130 validation repertoires shared the same platform, a later analysis reported. Study-level points and caveats: A list of 150 to 200 TCR beta chains associated with cytomegalovirus was given.

To note about this clone: Its antigen is unknown.

The validation cohort, a group of 90 to 150 subjects, included the donors and was separate from the approximately 680-subject first cohort. The CDR3 loop spans 15 amino acids. Germline assignment: CDR1 WSHSY and CDR2 SAAADI. Unmatched junction bases numbered 2, after V lost 3 bases and J lost 1 base. TCRdb's copy holds only in-frame clones and misses some; the assay was immunoSEQ multiplex PCR. The data hold 90,000 to 150,000 clones, with 75% to 90% observed a single time. Sequences were obtained from PBMCs. The source of this sequence is a man between 18 and 35 years old in good health and CMV-seropositive. The chain recombines TRBV10-2 with TRBJ2-2; 7 bases align to TRBD1. CDR3 nucleotide sequence: TGCGCCAGCAGTGATAACAGGGGGAACACCGGGGAGCTGTTTTTT. Translating it yields CASSDNRGNTGELFF.